The 2 T cell receptor beta chains below all came from one sample that was sequenced in a study of human T cells and chemical hapten exposure. Specified time point: patch test 1, 2 weeks after DPC sensitization. Treatment given: therapeutic diphenylcyclopropenone sensitization with weekly scalp DPC. TCRdb fed the RACE reads into MiXCR, producing one record per CDR3 protein. The sample lists roughly 180,000 distinct CDR3 sequences, approximately 20% occurring once. The sequencing here drew on whole blood, taken in connection with sensitization to the hapten diphenylcyclopropenone (DPC). Receptors were obtained from a woman in her forties or fifties with alopecia areata. Some clones in this sample may be carry-over from other donors' samples.

This chain uses TRBV9 with TRBJ2-3; no reliable D call. This CDR3 is built from 16 residues. Germline V lookup: CDR1 SGDLS, CDR2 YYNGEE. Trimming took 0 bases from V and 0 from J, leaving 11 bases between them. The CDR3 region has the DNA TGTGCCAGCAGCGTAGATCCCGGCGGCAGCACAGATACGCAGTATTTT. Translation: CASSVDPGGSTDTQYF.

This clonotype was found a few times. The CDR3 DNA sequence: TGCAGCGTCACCGGGACAGGGAATGAAAAACTGTTTTTT. Translation gives CSVTGTGNEKLFF. This chain links TRBV29-1 with TRBJ1-4, with 9 positions matching TRBD1. CDR3 length: 13 amino acids. Germline V gives CDR1 SQVTM, CDR2 ANQGSEA. V lost 6 bases to trimming and J lost 5 bases; unmatched junction nucleotides: 4.